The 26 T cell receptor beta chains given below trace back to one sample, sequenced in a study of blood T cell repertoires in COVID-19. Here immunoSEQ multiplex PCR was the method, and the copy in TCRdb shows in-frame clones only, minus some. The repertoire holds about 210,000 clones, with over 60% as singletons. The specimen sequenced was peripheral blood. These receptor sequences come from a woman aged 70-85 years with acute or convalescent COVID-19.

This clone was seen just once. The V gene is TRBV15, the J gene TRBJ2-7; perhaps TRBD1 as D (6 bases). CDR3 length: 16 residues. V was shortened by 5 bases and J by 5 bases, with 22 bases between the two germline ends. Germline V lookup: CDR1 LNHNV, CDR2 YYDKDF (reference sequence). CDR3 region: CATSPSPGQGIHEQYF. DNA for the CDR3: TGTGCCACCAGCCCGAGTCCAGGGCAGGGGATCCACGAGCAGTACTTC. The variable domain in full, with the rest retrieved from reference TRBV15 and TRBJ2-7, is DAMVIQNPRYQVTQFGKPVTLSCSQTLNHNVMYWYQQKSSQAPKLLFHYYDKDFNNEADTPDNFQSRRPNTSFCFLDIRSPGLGDTAMYLCATSPSPGQGIHEQYFGPGTRLTVT.

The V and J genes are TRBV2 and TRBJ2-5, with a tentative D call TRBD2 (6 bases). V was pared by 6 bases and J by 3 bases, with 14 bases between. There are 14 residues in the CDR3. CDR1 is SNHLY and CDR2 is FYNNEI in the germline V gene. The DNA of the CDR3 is TGTGCCAGCAGCGACATGCGGGGCGAAGAGACCCAGTACTTC. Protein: CASSDMRGEETQYF.

The CDR3 bases are TGTGCCACCAGTGGGGAATTCGGGGGGCAGTTCTTC. Protein sequence: CATSGEFGGQFF. This chain joins TRBV24-1 and TRBJ2-1, with a possible D match to TRBD2 (6 bases). Germline CDR1 and CDR2: KGHDR and SFDVKD. The CDR3 extends over 12 amino acids. The V end was cut by 5 bases, the J end by 12 bases, with 13 bases between.

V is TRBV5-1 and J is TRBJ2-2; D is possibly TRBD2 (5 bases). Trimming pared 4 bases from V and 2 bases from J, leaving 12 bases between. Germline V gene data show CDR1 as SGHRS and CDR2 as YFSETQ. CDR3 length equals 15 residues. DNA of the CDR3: TGCGCCAGCAGCGGGCAAAGCGGAAACACCGGGGAGCTGTTTTTT. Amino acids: CASSGQSGNTGELFF.

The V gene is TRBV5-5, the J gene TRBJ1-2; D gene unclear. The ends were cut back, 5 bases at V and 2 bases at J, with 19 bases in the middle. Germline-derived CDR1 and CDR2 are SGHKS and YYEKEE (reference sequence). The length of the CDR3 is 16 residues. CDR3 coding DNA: TGTGCCAGCAGAAAGGCGGGCATTACAGAAAACTATGGCTACACCTTC. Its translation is CASRKAGITENYGYTF.

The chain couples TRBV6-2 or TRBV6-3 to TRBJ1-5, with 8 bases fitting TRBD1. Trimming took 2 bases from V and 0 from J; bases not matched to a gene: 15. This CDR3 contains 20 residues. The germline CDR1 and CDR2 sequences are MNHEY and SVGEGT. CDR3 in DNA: TGTGCCAGCAGTTACGCGCGGGACAGGTCTCTGGTAGTTAGCAATCAGCCCCAGCATTTT. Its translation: CASSYARDRSLVVSNQPQHF.

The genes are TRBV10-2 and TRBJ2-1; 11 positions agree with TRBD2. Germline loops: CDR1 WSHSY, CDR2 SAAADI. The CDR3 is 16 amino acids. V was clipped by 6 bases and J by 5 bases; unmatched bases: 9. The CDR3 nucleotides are TGCGCCAGCAGAGCACCACTAGCGGGGGAACACAATGAGCAGTTCTTC. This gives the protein CASRAPLAGEHNEQFF.

The CDR3 sequence is CASSFGTGSNYGYTF. The CDR3 DNA reads as TGTGCCAGCAGTTTCGGGACAGGTTCTAACTATGGCTACACCTTC. The chain carries TRBV6-6 and TRBJ1-2; 8 bases align to TRBD1. Germline V gene data show CDR1 as MNHNY and CDR2 as SVGAGI (reference sequence). The V segment lost 4 bases and the J segment 0 bases; nucleotides outside the gene matches: 4. This CDR3 spans 15 amino acids.

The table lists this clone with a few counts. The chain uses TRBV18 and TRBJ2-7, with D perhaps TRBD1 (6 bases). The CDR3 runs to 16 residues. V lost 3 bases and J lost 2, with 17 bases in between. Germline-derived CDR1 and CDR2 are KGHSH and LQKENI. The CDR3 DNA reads TGTGCCAGCTCACCGATACCAGGCTGGGGGCCCTACGAGCAGTACGTC. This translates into CASSPIPGWGPYEQYV.

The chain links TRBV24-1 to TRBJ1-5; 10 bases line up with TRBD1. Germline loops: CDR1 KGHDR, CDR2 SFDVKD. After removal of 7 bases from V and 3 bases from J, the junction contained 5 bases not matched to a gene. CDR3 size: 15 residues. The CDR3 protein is CATRGGQGNNQPQHF. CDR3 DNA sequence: TGTGCCACCAGGGGGGGACAGGGGAACAATCAGCCCCAGCATTTT.

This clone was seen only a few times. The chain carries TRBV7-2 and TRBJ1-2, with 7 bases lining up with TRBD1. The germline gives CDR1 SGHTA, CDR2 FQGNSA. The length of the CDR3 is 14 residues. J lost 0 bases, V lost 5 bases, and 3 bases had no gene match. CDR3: CASSPGTANYGYTF. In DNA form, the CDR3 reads TGTGCCAGCAGCCCAGGGACAGCTAACTATGGCTACACCTTC.

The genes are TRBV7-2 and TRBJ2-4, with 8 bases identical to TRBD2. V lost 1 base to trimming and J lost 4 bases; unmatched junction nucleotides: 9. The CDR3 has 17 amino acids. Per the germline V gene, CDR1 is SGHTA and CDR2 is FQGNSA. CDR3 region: CASSLVVAGGAKNIQYF. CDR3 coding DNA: TGTGCCAGCAGCTTAGTAGTTGCCGGGGGGGCAAAAAACATTCAGTACTTC. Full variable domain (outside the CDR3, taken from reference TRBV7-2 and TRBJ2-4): GAGVSQSPSNKVTEKGKDVELRCDPISGHTALYWYRQSLGQGLEFLIYFQGNSAPDKSGLPSDRFSAERTGGSVSTLTIQRTQQEDSAVYLCASSLVVAGGAKNIQYFGAGTRLSVL.

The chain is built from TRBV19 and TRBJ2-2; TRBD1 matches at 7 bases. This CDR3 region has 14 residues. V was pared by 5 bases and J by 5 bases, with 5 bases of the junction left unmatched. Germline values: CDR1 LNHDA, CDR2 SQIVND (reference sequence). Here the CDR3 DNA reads TGTGCCAGTAGTGCCGCAGGGGGTACCGGGGAGCTGTTTTTT. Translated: CASSAAGGTGELFF.

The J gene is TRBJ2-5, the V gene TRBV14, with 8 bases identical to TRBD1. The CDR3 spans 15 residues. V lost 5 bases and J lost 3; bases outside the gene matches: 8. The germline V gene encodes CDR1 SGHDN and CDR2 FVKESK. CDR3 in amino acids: CASSFRTGLEETQYF. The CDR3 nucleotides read TGTGCCAGCAGCTTCAGGACAGGGTTGGAAGAGACCCAGTACTTC.

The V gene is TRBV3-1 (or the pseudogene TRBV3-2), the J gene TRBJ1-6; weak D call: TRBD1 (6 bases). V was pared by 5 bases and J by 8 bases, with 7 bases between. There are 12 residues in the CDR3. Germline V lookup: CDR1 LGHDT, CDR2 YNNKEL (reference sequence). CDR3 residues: CASSRQDSPLHF. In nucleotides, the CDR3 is TGTGCCAGCAGCAGACAGGATTCACCCCTCCACTTT.

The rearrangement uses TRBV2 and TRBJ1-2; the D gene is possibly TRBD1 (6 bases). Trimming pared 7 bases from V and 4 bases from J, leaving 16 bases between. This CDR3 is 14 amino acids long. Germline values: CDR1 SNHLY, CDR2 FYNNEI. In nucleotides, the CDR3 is TGTGCCAGCATGCAGGGGCAGGATTTCTATGGCTACACCTTC. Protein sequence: CASMQGQDFYGYTF.

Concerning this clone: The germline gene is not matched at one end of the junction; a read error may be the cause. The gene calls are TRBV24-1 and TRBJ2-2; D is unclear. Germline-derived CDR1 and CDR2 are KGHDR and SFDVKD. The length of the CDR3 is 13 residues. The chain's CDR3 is CASRSPDTGELFF. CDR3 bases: TGTGCCTCCAGATCCCCGGACACCGGGGAGCTGTTTTTT.

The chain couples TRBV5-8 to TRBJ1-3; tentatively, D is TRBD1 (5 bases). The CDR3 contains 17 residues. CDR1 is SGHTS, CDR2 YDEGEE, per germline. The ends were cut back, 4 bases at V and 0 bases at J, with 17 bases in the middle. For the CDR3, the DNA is TGTGCCAGCAGCCATCCTGACCGGGGGGACTCTGGAAACACCATATATTTT. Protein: CASSHPDRGDSGNTIYF.

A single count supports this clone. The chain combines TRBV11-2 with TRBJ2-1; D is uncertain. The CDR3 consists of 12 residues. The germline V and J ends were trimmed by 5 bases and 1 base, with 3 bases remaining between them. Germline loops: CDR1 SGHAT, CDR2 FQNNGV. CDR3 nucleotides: TGTGCCAGCAGCCAGTCCTACAATGAGCAGTTCTTC. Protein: CASSQSYNEQFF.

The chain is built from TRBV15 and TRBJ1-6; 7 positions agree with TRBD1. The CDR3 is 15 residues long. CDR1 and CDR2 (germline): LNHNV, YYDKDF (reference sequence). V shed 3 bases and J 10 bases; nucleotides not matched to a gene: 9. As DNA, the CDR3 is TGTGCCACCAGCAGTAAGGACAGGAACTGGTCACCCCTCCACTTT. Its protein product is CATSSKDRNWSPLHF.

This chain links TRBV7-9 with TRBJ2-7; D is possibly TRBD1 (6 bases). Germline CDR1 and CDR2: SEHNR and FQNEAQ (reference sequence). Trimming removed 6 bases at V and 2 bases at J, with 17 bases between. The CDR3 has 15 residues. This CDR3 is CASSPQDRYPYEQYF. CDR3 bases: TGTGCCAGCAGTCCACAAGACAGGTACCCCTACGAGCAGTACTTC.

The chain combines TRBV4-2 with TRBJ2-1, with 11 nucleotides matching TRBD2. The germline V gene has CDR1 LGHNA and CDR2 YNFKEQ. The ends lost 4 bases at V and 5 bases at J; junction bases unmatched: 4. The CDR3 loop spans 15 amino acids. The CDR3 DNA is TGTGCCAGCAGCCTAGCGGGGGGGGGCAACAATGAGCAGTTCTTC. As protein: CASSLAGGGNNEQFF.

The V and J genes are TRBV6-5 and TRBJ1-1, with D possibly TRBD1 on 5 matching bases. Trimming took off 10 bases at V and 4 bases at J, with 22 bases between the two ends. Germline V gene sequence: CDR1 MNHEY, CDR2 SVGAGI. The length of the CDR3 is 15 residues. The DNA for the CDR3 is TGTGCCACCCTATCGGGAGGGGTGGTGGGCACTGAAGCTTTCTTT. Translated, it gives CATLSGGVVGTEAFF.

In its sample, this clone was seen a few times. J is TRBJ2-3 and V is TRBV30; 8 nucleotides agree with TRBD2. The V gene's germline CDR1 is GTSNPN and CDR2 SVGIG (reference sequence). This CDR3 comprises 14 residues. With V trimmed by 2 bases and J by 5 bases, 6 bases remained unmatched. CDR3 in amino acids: CAWSRSGGGDTQYF. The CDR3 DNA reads TGTGCCTGGAGTAGGAGCGGGGGTGGAGATACGCAGTATTTT. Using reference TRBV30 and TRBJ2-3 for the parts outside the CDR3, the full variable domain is SQTIHQWPATLVQPVGSPLSLECTVEGTSNPNLYWYRQAAGRGLQLLFYSVGIGQISSEVPQNLSASRPQDRQFILSSKKLLLSDSGFYLCAWSRSGGGDTQYFGPGTRLTVL.

CDR3 in amino acids: CASSTSQVLNSPLHF. CDR3 DNA sequence: TGTGCCAGTAGTACCTCCCAGGTTCTCAATTCACCCCTCCACTTT. The chain combines TRBV19 with TRBJ1-6; D ambiguous. This CDR3 has 15 amino acids. Per germline, CDR1 LNHDA and CDR2 SQIVND (reference sequence). Trimming removed 4 bases from V and 7 bases from J, with 14 bases in between.

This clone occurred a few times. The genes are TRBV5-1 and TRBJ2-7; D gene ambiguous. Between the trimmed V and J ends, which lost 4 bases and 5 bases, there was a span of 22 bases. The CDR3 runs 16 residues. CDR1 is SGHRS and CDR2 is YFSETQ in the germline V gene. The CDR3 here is CASSPPLIAERNEQYF. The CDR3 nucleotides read TGCGCCAGCAGCCCCCCCCTCATAGCTGAAAGGAACGAGCAGTACTTC.